This T cell receptor beta chain is drawn from a study of blood T cells in healthy people across ages. A J-beta primer mix and a sample-barcoded 5' primer were used in a second PCR of about 7 to 12 cycles. One entry per CDR3 protein results from TCRdb running MiXCR on the 5' RACE reads. Seen here are around 820,000 distinct CDR3 sequences, around 25% observed once, and the top ten hold approximately 3.7%. CDR3 length: 15 amino acids. CDR1 is MNHEY and CDR2 is SMNVEV in the germline V gene (reference sequence). Trimming cost V 4 bases and J 2 bases, with 15 bases left between them. The donors, healthy Caucasians from Russia, were aged 6 to 90. There are a few counts of this clonotype. A further study also used this sample, focusing on T cells of mothers and their children. Turning to that study: In this cohort, donors were three healthy Caucasian mothers plus their six children. Sequencing revealed no T cell clones that were persistent and microchimeric.

This chain uses TRBV27 with TRBJ2-7, with D unclear. Sequenced sample: blood. This sequence was found in a boy aged 10-17 years in good health. CDR3 protein: CASSWAVGETYEQYF. CDR3 bases: TGTGCCAGCAGTTGGGCTGTAGGAGAAACCTACGAGCAGTACTTC.